A selection of T cell receptor beta chains follows, all from one sample in a study of blood T cell repertoires in COVID-19. Using immunoSEQ multiplex PCR, the repertoire was profiled, and TCRdb retains in-frame clones only, with some absent. Found here are about 420,000 clones, about 90% of them singletons; the top ten hold 0.8% to 0.9%. The sample consisted of peripheral blood. Receptor source: a young man with COVID-19, enrolled during active disease. Both conserved end residues are trimmed from each CDR3. The D gene is left open where the match is weak.

V gene,J gene,D gene,CDR3 protein
TRBV2,TRBJ1-1,NA,ASRQEMNTEAF
TRBV6-2/TRBV6-3,TRBJ1-5,TRBD1,ASSSTRQGRNQPQH
TRBV2,TRBJ1-2,NA,ASSEGRVNYGYT
TRBV29-1,TRBJ2-3,NA,SVTGSTSTDTQY
TRBV28,TRBJ2-3,TRBD2,ASSRWTSGSPDTQY
TRBV11-1,TRBJ2-7,NA,ASSYGTPSPYEQY
TRBV5-4,TRBJ1-6,NA,ASSSVRGKGNSPLH
TRBV19,TRBJ1-2,NA,ASSIDRTGYT
TRBV24-1,TRBJ1-5,NA,ATSDSRDPPSNQPQH
TRBV5-5,TRBJ2-3,TRBD1,ASSYGQGPLRNTQY
TRBV15,TRBJ2-1,TRBD1,ATSRLQGAHNEQF
TRBV5-1,TRBJ2-7,TRBD1,ASSGGQGLYEQY
TRBV5-6,TRBJ1-6,NA,ASSPPINNSPLH
TRBV4-1,TRBJ2-7,TRBD2,ASSLGLAEFEQY
TRBV9,TRBJ2-3,TRBD2,ASSHSGGGPFGTDTQY
TRBV2,TRBJ2-7,TRBD1,ASRRLGQGAYEQY
TRBV11-1,TRBJ2-1,NA,ASSRPGVGEQF
TRBV7-6,TRBJ2-7,TRBD2,ASSPLTSGGTYEQY
TRBV18,TRBJ1-1,TRBD1,ASSPSIGSRGRFEAF
TRBV6-2/TRBV6-3,TRBJ2-4,NA,ASSYSGGLAKNIQY
TRBV15,TRBJ1-4,NA,ATSRGGGLNEKLF
TRBV27,TRBJ1-1,NA,ASSPREGGEAF
TRBV14,TRBJ2-1,NA,ASSQDHRYNEQF
TRBV3-1/TRBV3-2,TRBJ2-7,NA,ASSQSANEQY
TRBV7-9,TRBJ1-2,TRBD1,ASSLGQGYGYGYT
TRBV5-4,TRBJ2-3,TRBD2,ASGLAGGSTDTQY
TRBV2,TRBJ1-3,NA,ASSEALGGVNTIY
TRBV5-6,TRBJ1-2,NA,ASSSPGQSYGYT
TRBV14,TRBJ2-1,NA,ASSPQGYEQF
TRBV20-1,TRBJ2-7,NA,SAGGQYEQY
TRBV28,TRBJ2-1,TRBD2,ASSLILAGGANEQF
TRBV6-5,TRBJ1-3,NA,ASLHRDRPGNTIY
TRBV11-2,TRBJ2-5,NA,ASSLSGAKETQY
TRBV12-1,TRBJ2-1,NA,ASSYPGQGEDEQF
TRBV18,TRBJ1-3,TRBD1,ASSPRDSGNTIY
TRBV24-1,TRBJ2-3,NA,ATTDKAGTQY
TRBV21-1,TRBJ2-1,NA,ASSPGLAEYNEQF
TRBV5-1,TRBJ2-7,TRBD2,ASSTGLAGAPAIPYEQY
TRBV7-9,TRBJ2-5,TRBD2,ASSLIAGGETQY
TRBV19,TRBJ1-4,NA,ASSPWEGEKLF
TRBV6-6,TRBJ2-7,TRBD2,ASSPGGRYYEQY
TRBV7-2,TRBJ2-3,TRBD1,ASSLWGTGSTSTDTQY
TRBV28,TRBJ1-5,NA,ASSLTGFNQPQH
TRBV6-5,TRBJ2-3,NA,ASSYSGGGTDTQY
TRBV11-2,TRBJ2-3,TRBD2,ASSFRLAGRTDTQY
TRBV14,TRBJ2-1,NA,ASSQEAGSSYNEQF
TRBV14,TRBJ2-3,TRBD1,ASSKDREDTQY